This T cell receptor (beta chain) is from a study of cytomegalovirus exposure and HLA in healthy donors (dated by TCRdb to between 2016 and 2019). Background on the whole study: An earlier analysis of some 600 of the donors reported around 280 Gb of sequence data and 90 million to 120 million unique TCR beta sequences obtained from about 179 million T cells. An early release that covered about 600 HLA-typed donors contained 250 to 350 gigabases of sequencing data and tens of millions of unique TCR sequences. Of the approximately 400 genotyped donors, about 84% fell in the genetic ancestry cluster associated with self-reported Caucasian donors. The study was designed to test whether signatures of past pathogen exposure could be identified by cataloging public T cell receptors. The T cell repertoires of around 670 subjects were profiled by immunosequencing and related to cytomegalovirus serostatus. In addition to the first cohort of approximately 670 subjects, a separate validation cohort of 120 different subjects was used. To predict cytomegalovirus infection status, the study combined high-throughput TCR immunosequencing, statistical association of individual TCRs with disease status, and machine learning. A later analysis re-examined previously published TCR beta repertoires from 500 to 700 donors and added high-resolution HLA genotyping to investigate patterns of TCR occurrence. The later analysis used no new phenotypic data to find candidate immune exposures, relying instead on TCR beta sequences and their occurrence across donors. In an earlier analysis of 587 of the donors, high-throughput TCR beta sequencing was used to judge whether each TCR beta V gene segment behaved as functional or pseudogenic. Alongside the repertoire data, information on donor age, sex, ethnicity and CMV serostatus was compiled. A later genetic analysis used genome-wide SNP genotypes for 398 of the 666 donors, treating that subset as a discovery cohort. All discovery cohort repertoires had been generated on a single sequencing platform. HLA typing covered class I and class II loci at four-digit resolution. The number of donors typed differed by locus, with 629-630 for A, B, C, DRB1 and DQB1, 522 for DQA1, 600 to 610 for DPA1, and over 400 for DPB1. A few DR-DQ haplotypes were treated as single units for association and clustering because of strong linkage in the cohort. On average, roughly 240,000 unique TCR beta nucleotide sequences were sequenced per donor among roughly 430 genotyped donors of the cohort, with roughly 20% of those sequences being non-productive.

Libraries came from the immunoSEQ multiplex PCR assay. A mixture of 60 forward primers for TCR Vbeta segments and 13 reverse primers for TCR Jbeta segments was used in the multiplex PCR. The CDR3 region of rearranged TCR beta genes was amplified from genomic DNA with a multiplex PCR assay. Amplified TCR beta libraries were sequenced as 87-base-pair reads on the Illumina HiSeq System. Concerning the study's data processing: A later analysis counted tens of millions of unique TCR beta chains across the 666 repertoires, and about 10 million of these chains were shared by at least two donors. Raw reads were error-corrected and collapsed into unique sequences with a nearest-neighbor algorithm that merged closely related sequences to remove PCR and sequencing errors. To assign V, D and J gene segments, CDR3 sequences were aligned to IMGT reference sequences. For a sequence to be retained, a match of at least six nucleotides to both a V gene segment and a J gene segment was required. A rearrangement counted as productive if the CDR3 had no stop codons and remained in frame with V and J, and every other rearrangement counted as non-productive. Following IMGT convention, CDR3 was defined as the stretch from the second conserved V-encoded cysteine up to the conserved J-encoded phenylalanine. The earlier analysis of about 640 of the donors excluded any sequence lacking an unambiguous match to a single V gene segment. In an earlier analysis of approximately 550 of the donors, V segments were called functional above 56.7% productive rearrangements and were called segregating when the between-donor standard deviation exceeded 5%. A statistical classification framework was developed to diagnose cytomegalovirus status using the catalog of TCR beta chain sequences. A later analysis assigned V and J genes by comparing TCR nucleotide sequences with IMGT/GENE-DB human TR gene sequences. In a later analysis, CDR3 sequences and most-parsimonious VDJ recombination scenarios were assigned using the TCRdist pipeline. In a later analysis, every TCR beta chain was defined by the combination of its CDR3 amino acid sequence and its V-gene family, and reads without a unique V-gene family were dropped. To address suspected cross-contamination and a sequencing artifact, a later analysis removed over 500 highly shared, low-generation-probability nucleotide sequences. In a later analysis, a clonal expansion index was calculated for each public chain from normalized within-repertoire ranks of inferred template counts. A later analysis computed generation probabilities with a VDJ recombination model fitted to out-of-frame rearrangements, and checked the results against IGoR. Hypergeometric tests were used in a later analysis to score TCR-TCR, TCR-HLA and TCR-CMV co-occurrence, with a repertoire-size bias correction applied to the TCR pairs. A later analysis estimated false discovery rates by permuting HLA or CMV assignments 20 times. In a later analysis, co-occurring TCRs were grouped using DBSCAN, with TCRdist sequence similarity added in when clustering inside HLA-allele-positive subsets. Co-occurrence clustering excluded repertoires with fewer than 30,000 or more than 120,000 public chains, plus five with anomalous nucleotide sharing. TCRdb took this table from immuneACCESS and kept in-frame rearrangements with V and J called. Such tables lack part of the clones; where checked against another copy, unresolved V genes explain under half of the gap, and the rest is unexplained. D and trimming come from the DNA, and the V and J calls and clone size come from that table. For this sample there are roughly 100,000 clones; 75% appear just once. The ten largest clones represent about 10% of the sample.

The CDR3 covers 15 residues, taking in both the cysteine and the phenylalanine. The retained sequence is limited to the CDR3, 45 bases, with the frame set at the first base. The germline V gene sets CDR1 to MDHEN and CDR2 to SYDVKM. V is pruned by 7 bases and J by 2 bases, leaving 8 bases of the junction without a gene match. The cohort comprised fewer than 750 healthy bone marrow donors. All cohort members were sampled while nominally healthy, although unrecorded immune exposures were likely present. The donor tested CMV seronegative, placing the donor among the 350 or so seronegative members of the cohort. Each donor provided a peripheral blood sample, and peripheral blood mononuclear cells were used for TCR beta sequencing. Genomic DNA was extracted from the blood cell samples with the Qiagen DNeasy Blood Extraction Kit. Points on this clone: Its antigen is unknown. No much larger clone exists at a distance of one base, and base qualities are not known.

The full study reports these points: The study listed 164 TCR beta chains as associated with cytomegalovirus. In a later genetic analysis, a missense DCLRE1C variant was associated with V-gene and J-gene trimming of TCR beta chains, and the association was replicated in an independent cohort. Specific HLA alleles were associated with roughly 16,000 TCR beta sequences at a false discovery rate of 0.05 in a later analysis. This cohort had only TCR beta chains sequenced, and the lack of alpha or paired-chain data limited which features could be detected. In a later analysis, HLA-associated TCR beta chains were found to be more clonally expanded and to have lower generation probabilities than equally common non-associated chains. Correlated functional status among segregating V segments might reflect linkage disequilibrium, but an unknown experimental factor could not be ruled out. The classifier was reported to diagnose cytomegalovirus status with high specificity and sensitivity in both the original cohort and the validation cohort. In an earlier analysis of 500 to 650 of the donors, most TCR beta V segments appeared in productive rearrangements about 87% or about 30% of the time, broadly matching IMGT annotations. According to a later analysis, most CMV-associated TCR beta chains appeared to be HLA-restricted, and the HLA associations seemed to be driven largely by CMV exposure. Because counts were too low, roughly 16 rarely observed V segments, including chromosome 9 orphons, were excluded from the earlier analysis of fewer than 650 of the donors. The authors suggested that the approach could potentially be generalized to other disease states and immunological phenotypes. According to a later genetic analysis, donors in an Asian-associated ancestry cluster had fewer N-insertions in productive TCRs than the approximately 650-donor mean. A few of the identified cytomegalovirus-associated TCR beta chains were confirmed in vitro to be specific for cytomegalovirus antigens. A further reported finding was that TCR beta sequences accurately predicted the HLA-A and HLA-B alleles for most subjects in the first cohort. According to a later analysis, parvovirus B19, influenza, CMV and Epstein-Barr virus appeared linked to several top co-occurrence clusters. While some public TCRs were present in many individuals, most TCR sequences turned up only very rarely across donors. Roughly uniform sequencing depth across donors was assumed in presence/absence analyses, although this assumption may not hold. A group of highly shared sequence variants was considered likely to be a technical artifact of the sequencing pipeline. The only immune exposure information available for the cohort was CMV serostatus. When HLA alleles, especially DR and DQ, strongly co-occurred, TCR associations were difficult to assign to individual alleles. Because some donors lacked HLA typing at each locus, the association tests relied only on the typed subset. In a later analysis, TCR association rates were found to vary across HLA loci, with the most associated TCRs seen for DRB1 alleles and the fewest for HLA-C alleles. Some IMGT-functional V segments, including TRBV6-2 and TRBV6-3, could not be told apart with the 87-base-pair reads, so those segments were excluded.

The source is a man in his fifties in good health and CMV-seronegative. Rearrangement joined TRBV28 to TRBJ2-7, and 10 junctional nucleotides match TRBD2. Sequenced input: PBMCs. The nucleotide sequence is TGTGCCAGCACTTCGGGACTAGCGAATACCTACGAGCAGTACTTC. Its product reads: CASTSGLANTYEQYF.